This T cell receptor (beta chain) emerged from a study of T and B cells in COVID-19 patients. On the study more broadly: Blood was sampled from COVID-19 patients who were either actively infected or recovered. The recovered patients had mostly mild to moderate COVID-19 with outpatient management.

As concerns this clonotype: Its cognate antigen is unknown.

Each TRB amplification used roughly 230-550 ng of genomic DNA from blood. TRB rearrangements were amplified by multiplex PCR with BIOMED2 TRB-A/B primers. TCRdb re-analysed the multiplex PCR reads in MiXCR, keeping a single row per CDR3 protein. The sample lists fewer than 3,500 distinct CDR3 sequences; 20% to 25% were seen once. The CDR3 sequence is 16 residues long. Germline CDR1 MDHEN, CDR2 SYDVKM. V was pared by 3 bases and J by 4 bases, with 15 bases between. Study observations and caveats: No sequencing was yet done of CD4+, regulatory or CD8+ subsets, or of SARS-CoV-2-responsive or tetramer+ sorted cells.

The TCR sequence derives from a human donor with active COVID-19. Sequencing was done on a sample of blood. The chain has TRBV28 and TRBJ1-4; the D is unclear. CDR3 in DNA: TGTGCCAGCAGTTTGGCAGGACCACCAAATAATGAAAAACTGTTTTTT. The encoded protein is CASSLAGPPNNEKLFF.